The T cell receptor beta chain under discussion was sequenced for a study of blood T cell repertoires in COVID-19. Study-wide background: Acute and convalescent COVID-19 specimens originated in the United States, Italy and Spain. T cells, B-cell-depleted T cells, or PBMCs provided the cDNA or gDNA that served as material.

The CDR3 length is 14 residues. In germline, CDR1 is SGHRS, CDR2 YFSETQ. The germline V and J ends were trimmed by 5 bases and 2 bases, with 14 bases remaining between them. Authors' analysis steps: Reference gene primers were amplified, and this amplification served to estimate nucleated cell counts. Sequencing was performed with immunoSEQ multiplex PCR; in TCRdb, only in-frame clones are kept and a portion is missing. D and trimming were read from the DNA, whereas the V and J calls and clone size are those reported in that table. The sample shows about 180,000 clones, 70% to 90% of them seen only once.

The rearrangement links TRBV5-1 to TRBJ2-7; D is unresolved. The sample comprised peripheral blood. This receptor was identified in a woman in her twenties or thirties with acute or convalescent COVID-19. CDR3 sequence (DNA): TGCGCCAGCAGGGGTACAGATCTTACCTACGAGCAGTACTTC. Translating it yields CASRGTDLTYEQYF.